The entry below gives a single T cell receptor (beta chain) sequence along with its context. Its cognate antigen is unknown. After removal of 3 bases from V and 5 bases from J, the junction contained 6 bases not matched to a gene. CDR3 size: 15 residues. Per the germline V gene, CDR1 is MNHNS and CDR2 is SASEGT. Sample-barcoded 5' priming and a J-beta primer mix drove a second PCR of roughly 7 to 11 cycles. A single record per CDR3 protein comes from TCRdb applying MiXCR to the 5' RACE reads. The sample carries fewer than 2,000,000 distinct CDR3 sequences, about 31% recorded once. This entry is derived from a study of blood T cells in healthy people across ages. Study-wide points: The study could not conclusively compare naive and antigen-experienced cells, given its unsorted PBMCs. Per million T cells, TCR beta diversity dropped roughly linearly as age increased.

Drawing of peripheral blood yielded roughly 9.8 milliliters from each donor. The genes are TRBV6-1 and TRBJ2-5; 10 positions agree with TRBD1. Sequences were obtained from blood. The sequence was collected from a woman in her 30s in good health. CDR3 bases: TGTGCCAGCAGTGATCCCGACAGGGGGCTCGAGACCCAGTACTTC. Its translation: CASSDPDRGLETQYF.